The 21 T cell receptor beta chains below come from one sample, sequenced in a study of metastatic and nonmetastatic thyroid tumors. Using MiXCR, TCRdb re-called clones from the PCR reads. The sample yields about 16,000 clones, around 29% seen once. Patients had received no treatment of any kind before thyroid surgery. Sample: blood. The receptors derive from a female donor with papillary thyroid cancer or a benign thyroid nodule (not recorded which). Some clones in this sample may be carry-over from other donors' samples.

This clone has a count of ten or more. The genes are TRBV7-9 and TRBJ1-5, with 9 positions matching TRBD1. CDR3 length: 13 residues. V shed 5 bases, J shed 7 bases, and the junction held 3 bases outside the gene matches. Germline V lookup: CDR1 SEHNR, CDR2 FQNEAQ (reference sequence). CDR3 nucleotide sequence: TGTGCCAGCAGCCAAACAGGGGGCCAGCCCCAGCATTTT. Protein product: CASSQTGGQPQHF.

By share of the sample, this clone is medium-sized. V is TRBV6-6 and J is TRBJ1-2, with D uncertain. V shed 3 bases and J shed 0 bases, with 5 bases lying between them. The CDR3 has 13 residues. The germline V gene has CDR1 MNHNY and CDR2 SVGAGI (reference sequence). CDR3 DNA sequence: TGTGCCAGCAGTTATAATTCTAACTATGGCTACACCTTC. The encoded protein is CASSYNSNYGYTF.

The chain links TRBV20-1 to TRBJ2-3, with unresolved D. Germline CDR1 reads DFQATT; CDR2 reads SNEGSKA (reference sequence). V lost 5 bases to trimming and J lost 0 bases, with 15 bases between them. The CDR3 is 15 amino acids. The CDR3 nucleotides read TGCAGTGCTTCCCTTTGGGGAACTAGCACAGATACGCAGTATTTT. Encoded protein: CSASLWGTSTDTQYF.

This clone has only a few counts. A read error may be the cause here, since a much bigger clone is one base away. This chain joins TRBV27 and TRBJ1-1; D gene unclear. The CDR3 has 16 amino acids. In germline, CDR1 is MNHEY, CDR2 SMNVEV (reference sequence). The V end lost 2 bases, the J end lost 5 bases, and 18 bases lay between the germline ends. The CDR3 coding sequence is TGTGCCAGCAGTTTAAGAGACACAGACCCGGTGACTGAAGCTTTCTTT. Its protein product is CASSLRDTDPVTEAFF.

The J gene is TRBJ2-2, the V gene TRBV11-1; 7 nucleotides align to TRBD1. The CDR3 spans 16 residues. CDR1 SGHAT and CDR2 FQDESV come from the germline V gene (reference sequence). After removal of 5 bases from V and 4 bases from J, the junction contained 10 bases not matched to a gene. Here the CDR3 reads CASSTSLTGITGELFF. CDR3 bases: TGTGCCAGCAGCACATCTTTGACAGGGATCACCGGGGAGCTGTTTTTT. The whole variable domain, remainder taken from reference TRBV11-1 and TRBJ2-2, is EAEVAQSPRYKITEKSQAVAFWCDPISGHATLYWYRQILGQGPELLVQFQDESVVDDSQLPKDRFSAERLKGVDSTLKIQPAELGDSAMYLCASSTSLTGITGELFFGEGSRLTVL.

This chain joins TRBV30 and TRBJ1-6; TRBD1 aligns across 7 bases. The junction had 12 bases not matched to a gene; V was cut back by 0 bases and J by 10 bases. CDR3 size: 16 residues. Germline assignment: CDR1 GTSNPN and CDR2 SVGIG (reference sequence). CDR3 region: CAWSVPGTVGTSPLHF. As DNA, the CDR3 is TGTGCCTGGAGTGTACCCGGGACAGTGGGGACGTCACCCCTCCACTTT. Based on the CDR3 plus reference TRBV30 and TRBJ1-6, the full variable domain is SQTIHQWPATLVQPVGSPLSLECTVEGTSNPNLYWYRQAAGRGLQLLFYSVGIGQISSEVPQNLSASRPQDRQFILSSKKLLLSDSGFYLCAWSVPGTVGTSPLHFGNGTRLTVT.

By frequency in the sample, this clone is medium-sized (0.01 to 0.1%). The J gene is TRBJ2-1, the V gene TRBV10-1; 7 nucleotides align to TRBD1. Germline assignment: CDR1 WNHNN and CDR2 SYGVQD (reference sequence). V gave up 7 bases and J gave up 7 bases; unmatched junction bases: 7. CDR3 length equals 13 residues. The DNA for the CDR3 is TGCGCCAGCAACCGGGACAGTTGGAATGAGCAGTTCTTC. This codes for CASNRDSWNEQFF.

By share, this clone counts as medium-sized. This chain connects TRBV27 to TRBJ1-6, with D uncertain. This CDR3 has 15 residues. V was clipped by 1 base and J by 0 bases, with 4 bases between them. Germline CDR1 reads MNHEY; CDR2 reads SMNVEV (reference sequence). In nucleotides, the CDR3 is TGTGCCAGCAGTTTATTGAGCTCCTATAATTCACCCCTCCACTTT. Its translation: CASSLLSSYNSPLHF.

This clone showed up many times. V is TRBV27 and J is TRBJ2-3, with 7 bases fitting TRBD2. After removal of 6 bases from V and 6 bases from J, the junction contained 12 bases not matched to a gene. The CDR3 is 15 amino acids. The germline CDR1 and CDR2 sequences are MNHEY and SMNVEV (reference sequence). The CDR3 DNA reads as TGTGCCAGCAGGCAAGGGACTACTACTATGGATACGCAGTATTTT. Residues: CASRQGTTTMDTQYF.

This clone qualifies as medium-sized. V gene TRBV6-1 combines with J gene TRBJ2-7, with 10 positions matching TRBD1. The CDR3 sequence is 15 residues long. Germline V lookup: CDR1 MNHNS, CDR2 SASEGT. V lost 6 bases to trimming and J lost 0 bases; unmatched junction nucleotides: 5. The chain's CDR3 is CASSLRDRGSYEQYF. DNA for the CDR3: TGTGCCAGCAGCCTCCGGGACAGGGGCTCCTACGAGCAGTACTTC.

This clone has more than one count but fewer than ten. The rearrangement uses TRBV6-1 and TRBJ2-1; 10 bases are shared with TRBD2. Germline CDR1 is MNHNS and CDR2 is SASEGT. With V trimmed by 8 bases and J by 2 bases, 6 bases remained unmatched. This CDR3 is built from 15 residues. This chain's CDR3 is CASLIGLAAYNEQFF. CDR3 in DNA: TGTGCCAGCTTGATTGGACTAGCGGCCTACAATGAGCAGTTCTTC.

This clone has a handful of counts. This sequence joins TRBV6-1 and TRBJ2-7, with 11 positions matching TRBD2. This CDR3 contains 18 residues. Losses at the gene ends were 0 bases for V and 5 bases for J; bases not matched to a gene: 12. CDR1 MNHNS and CDR2 SASEGT come from the germline V gene. CDR3 region: CASSEASGSGGAVDEQYF. Written as DNA, the CDR3 is TGTGCCAGCAGTGAAGCGAGCGGTAGCGGGGGGGCCGTCGACGAGCAGTACTTC.

The genes are TRBV30 and TRBJ2-3; D gene unclear. The CDR3 totals 12 residues. The germline V gene has CDR1 GTSNPN and CDR2 SVGIG (reference sequence). Trimming stripped 1 base from V and 5 bases from J, with 7 bases between. The chain's CDR3 is CAWSGVGDTQYF. CDR3 nucleotide sequence: TGTGCCTGGAGTGGGGTGGGAGATACGCAGTATTTT.

As regards this clone: A junction boundary mismatches the germline segment, possibly from a read error. J is TRBJ2-1 and V is TRBV5-8; TRBD2 matches 12 bases. Germline-derived CDR1 and CDR2 are SGHTS and YDEGEE. This CDR3 has 16 residues. The CDR3 DNA reads as TGTGCCAGCAGCTCCGGACTAGCGGGGCCCTACAAAGAGCACTGCTTC. It specifies CASSSGLAGPYKEHCF.

The chain recombines TRBV20-1 with TRBJ2-7; 8 nucleotides align to TRBD2. Germline CDR1 reads DFQATT; CDR2 reads SNEGSKA (reference sequence). This CDR3 has 15 amino acids. V was pared by 1 base and J by 3 bases, with 8 bases of the junction left unmatched. This CDR3 is CSARGAAGASYEQYF. The CDR3 DNA reads as TGCAGTGCTAGAGGGGCAGCGGGAGCTAGCTACGAGCAGTACTTC.

This clone was seen a few times. A read error may produce the germline difference seen at one junction end. This chain links TRBV5-8 with TRBJ1-5; the D gene is possibly TRBD1 (6 bases). CDR1 is SGHTS, CDR2 YDEGEE, per germline. The CDR3 runs 14 residues. This CDR3 reads CASSGGQGFDWRHF. As DNA, the CDR3 is TGCGCCAGCAGCGGGGGCCAGGGGTTCGATTGGCGGCATTTT.

The chain recombines TRBV5-1 with TRBJ2-2; unclear D gene. CDR1 is SGHRS and CDR2 is YFSETQ in the germline V gene. The V end lost 4 bases, the J end lost 7 bases, and 8 bases lay between the germline ends. The CDR3 consists of 12 residues. CDR3 loop: CASSRKSGELFF. The CDR3, as DNA: TGCGCCAGCAGCAGGAAAAGCGGGGAGCTGTTTTTT.

The genes are TRBV20-1 and TRBJ1-1, with D maybe TRBD1 (6 bases). This CDR3 region has 13 residues. CDR1 and CDR2 from the germline V gene are DFQATT and SNEGSKA (reference sequence). Trimming shortened V by 5 bases and J by 3 bases, and 13 bases separated the two germline ends. CDR3 sequence: CSAWEGVDTEAFF. The CDR3 DNA follows: TGCAGTGCTTGGGAGGGGGTGGACACTGAAGCTTTCTTT.

This clone was detected many times. The chain combines TRBV3-1 with TRBJ2-7; D is perhaps TRBD1 or TRBD2 (5 bases each). This CDR3 contains 12 residues. Trimming removed 1 base at V and 5 bases at J, with 6 bases between. Looked up from germline, CDR1 is LGHDT and CDR2 is YNNKEL (reference sequence). The CDR3 sequence: CASSQVGDEQYF. The DNA of the CDR3 is TGTGCCAGCAGCCAAGTGGGGGACGAGCAGTACTTC.

This clone was detected many times. The V call is TRBV29-1, the J call TRBJ1-4, with 8 bases lining up with TRBD1. Per germline, CDR1 SQVTM and CDR2 ANQGSEA. The V and J ends lost 1 base and 11 bases, in that order; junction bases with no gene match: 3. The CDR3 runs to 12 residues. DNA of the CDR3: TGCAGCGTTGAAGTAACAGGGGGGAAACTGTTTTTT. It encodes CSVEVTGGKLFF.

Many counts were recorded for this clone. The chain carries TRBV7-7 and TRBJ2-7; D is unclear. The CDR3 sequence is 13 residues long. Germline V gives CDR1 SSHAT, CDR2 FNYEAQ (reference sequence). Trimming cost V 5 bases and J 2 bases, with 10 bases left between them. CDR3 protein: CASSDGLAYEQYF. CDR3 DNA: TGTGCCAGCAGCGACGGGTTAGCCTACGAGCAGTACTTC.